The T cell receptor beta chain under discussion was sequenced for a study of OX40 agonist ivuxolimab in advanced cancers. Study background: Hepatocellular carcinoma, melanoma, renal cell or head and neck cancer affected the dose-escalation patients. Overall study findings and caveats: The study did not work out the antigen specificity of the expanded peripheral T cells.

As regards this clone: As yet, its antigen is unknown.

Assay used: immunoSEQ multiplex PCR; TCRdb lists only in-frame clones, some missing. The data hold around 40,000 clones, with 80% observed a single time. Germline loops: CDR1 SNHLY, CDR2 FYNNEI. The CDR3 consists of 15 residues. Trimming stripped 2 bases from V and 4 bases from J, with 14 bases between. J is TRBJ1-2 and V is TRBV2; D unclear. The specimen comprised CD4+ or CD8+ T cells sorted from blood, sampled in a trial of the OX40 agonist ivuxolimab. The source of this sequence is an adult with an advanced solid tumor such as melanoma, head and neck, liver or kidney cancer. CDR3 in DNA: TGTGCCAGCAGTGAATGGCAGACTATACTCTATGGCTACACCTTC. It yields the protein CASSEWQTILYGYTF. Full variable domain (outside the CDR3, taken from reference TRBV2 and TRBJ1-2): EPEVTQTPSHQVTQMGQEVILRCVPISNHLYFYWYRQILGQKVEFLVSFYNNEISEKSEIFDDQFSVERPDGSNFTLKIRSTKLEDSAMYFCASSEWQTILYGYTFGSGTRLTVV.